This entry features one TCR beta chain sequence. Which antigen it targets is not known. The record has no base qualities; no much larger clone is one base away. Each collaborating institution followed its own protocols to collect whole blood in K2EDTA tubes. For TCRbeta analysis, collaborators shipped samples as frozen whole blood, isolated PBMCs, or DNA extracted from either of those sample types. TCRbeta CDR3 regions were amplified from genomic DNA by means of the immunoSEQ Assay, a bias-controlled multiplex PCR. The study's processing was this. Nucleated cell counts per sample were estimated from amplification of reference gene primers within the assay. To quantify the absolute abundance of each unique TCRbeta CDR3 rearrangement, sequence reads were collapsed and filtered. For each sample, productive Simpson clonality was calculated by taking the square root of Simpson's diversity index across productive rearrangements. This is the immuneACCESS table as TCRdb keeps it, with only in-frame sequences that have V and J called. A part of the clones is gone; compared with another copy, unresolved V genes explain less than half, and the rest is unexplained. D and trimming were read from the DNA, whereas the V and J calls and clone size are those reported in that table. The sample table shows about 140,000 clones, and around nine tenths are seen once. Approximately 1.5% of the sample rests with the top ten.

In the germline V gene, CDR1 corresponds to SGHRS and CDR2 to YFSETQ. After removal of 4 bases from V and 8 bases from J, the junction retains 2 bases not matched to a gene. Inclusive of the bounding cysteine and phenylalanine, the CDR3 is 13 residues long. Kept here is only the CDR3 DNA, which spans 39 bases and is read in frame from base 1. This entry belongs to a study of blood T cell repertoires in COVID-19 (dated by TCRdb to about 2020). Regarding the research as a whole: The collaborator samples originated in the United States, Italy and Spain and spanned the acute and convalescent phases of COVID-19. Deeply sampled blood TCRbeta repertoires from subjects exposed to, actively infected with, or recovered from COVID-19 were included in the dataset. Samples were obtained from the ongoing ImmuneRACE study (first 160 participants) and from some 1,300 subjects provided by 6 global collaborators. The material from the prospective study consisted of cDNA or gDNA derived from T cells, B-cell-depleted T cells, or PBMCs. A freely available public database, intended as a resource for researchers studying the immune response to SARS-CoV-2, is where the repertoires were released. The sample metadata nearly always contained a de-identified subject ID, COVID-19 status, age in years and sex. HLA class I and class II types, where available, came from metadata supplied by the sample provider rather than from assay-based typing. General conclusions and limits of the study: How much clinical and demographic metadata was included differed by source and by participant, and the metadata was provided uncurated.

This sequence was found in an older woman with acute or convalescent COVID-19. Sequencing used peripheral blood. Recombination joined TRBV5-1 with TRBJ2-1; 11 nucleotides in the junction match TRBD2. The nucleotide sequence reads TGCGCCAGCAGCACGGGACTAGCGGATGAGCAGTTCTTC. Translated, it reads CASSTGLADEQFF.